The 6 T cell receptor beta chains in this list originate from one sample, sequenced in a study of regulatory T cells in long-lasting Graves disease. The time point is: persistent/refractory GD, antithyroid drugs over 5 years with positive TRAb. Extracted PBMC RNA gave rise to the TCR library. Arm-PCR of CDR3 regions and iRepertoire HTBI primers were the basis on which TCR beta libraries were built. TCRdb itself ran the multiplex PCR reads through MiXCR, one entry per CDR3 protein. The profile shows 300,000 to 500,000 distinct CDR3 sequences, around 20% of them singletons. This material consisted of peripheral blood mononuclear cells (PBMCs), taken when the disease was refractory, from a patient treated with antithyroid drugs. The receptors derive from a female donor with Graves disease.

In its sample, this clonotype was seen a few times. V and J are TRBV29-1 and TRBJ2-7, with D tentatively TRBD1 (5 bases). With 7 bases removed from V and 2 bases from J, the gap between germline ends came to 15 bases. Germline CDR1 and CDR2: SQVTM and ANQGSEA. The CDR3 runs to 13 residues. The CDR3 bases are TGCAGCGCCCGGGTGGACAAAACCTACGAGCAGTACTTC. Its translation: CSARVDKTYEQYF.

This clonotype appeared a few times. J is TRBJ2-5 and V is TRBV28, with 10 nucleotides matching TRBD1. Germline CDR1 and CDR2: MDHEN and SYDVKM. This CDR3 is 15 amino acids long. J was trimmed by 6 bases and V by 6 bases; bases with no gene match: 10. The CDR3, as DNA: TGTGCCAGCAGACCACCGGGACAGGGGCGAAAGACCCAGTACTTC. It is translated as CASRPPGQGRKTQYF. Based on the CDR3 plus reference TRBV28 and TRBJ2-5, the full variable domain is DVKVTQSSRYLVKRTGEKVFLECVQDMDHENMFWYRQDPGLGLRLIYFSYDVKMKEKGDIPEGYSVSREKKERFSLILESASTNQTSMYLCASRPPGQGRKTQYFGPGTRLLVL.

The V call is TRBV15, the J call TRBJ1-1, with TRBD1 matching 8 bases. V shed 6 bases, J shed 0 bases, and the junction held 3 bases outside the gene matches. The V gene's germline CDR1 is LNHNV and CDR2 YYDKDF (reference sequence). The CDR3 has 14 amino acids. The CDR3 protein is CATSDRGVNTEAFF. In DNA form, the CDR3 reads TGTGCCACCAGTGACAGGGGAGTGAACACTGAAGCTTTCTTT. Full variable domain (missing parts from reference TRBV15 and TRBJ1-1): DAMVIQNPRYQVTQFGKPVTLSCSQTLNHNVMYWYQQKSSQAPKLLFHYYDKDFNNEADTPDNFQSRRPNTSFCFLDIRSPGLGDTAMYLCATSDRGVNTEAFFGQGTRLTVV.

This sequence joins TRBV6-1 and TRBJ1-1; D remains unclear. Looked up from germline, CDR1 is MNHNS and CDR2 is SASEGT. The V end was cut by 6 bases, the J end by 0 bases, with 5 bases between. The length of the CDR3 is 12 residues. CDR3 nucleotides: TGTGCCAGCAGGTCCGTGAACACTGAAGCTTTCTTT. Translation: CASRSVNTEAFF.

The CDR3 nucleotides are TGTGCCAGCAGCCACCGGACAGGGCGGGCTTTCTTT. Its translation is CASSHRTGRAFF. V usage is TRBV7-2 and J usage is TRBJ1-1; 8 positions agree with TRBD1. V was pared by 5 bases and J by 11 bases, with 7 bases of the junction left unmatched. The germline CDR1 and CDR2 sequences are SGHTA and FQGNSA. This CDR3 region has 12 residues.

The chain uses TRBV29-1 and TRBJ1-4; D unresolved. Germline lookup yields CDR1 SQVTM and CDR2 ANQGSEA. The CDR3 extends over 13 amino acids. Deletions cut 6 bases from V and 6 bases from J, with 14 bases between. The CDR3 sequence: CSVRTGSDEKLFF. The CDR3, as DNA: TGCAGCGTCCGAACCGGGAGCGATGAAAAACTGTTTTTT. Supplemented by reference TRBV29-1 and TRBJ1-4, the full variable domain reads SAVISQKPSRDICQRGTSLTIQCQVDSQVTMMFWYRQQPGQSLTLIATANQGSEATYESGFVIDKFPISRPNLTFSTLTVSNMSPEDSSIYLCSVRTGSDEKLFFGSGTQLSVL.